The 11 T cell receptor beta chains in this list originate from one sample, sequenced in a study of beta chain features in type 1 diabetes. Study observations and caveats: Type 1 diabetes patients had moderately but significantly shorter TCRB CDR3s in all four CD4+ subsets.

Expressed TCRB transcripts were sequenced, since all the RNA that had been isolated was reverse transcribed. Sequencing was performed with immunoSEQ multiplex PCR; in TCRdb, only in-frame clones are kept and a portion is missing. The table records approximately 250,000 clones, roughly 24% of them present only once. Antigen specificity for these receptors is unknown. Input material: naive CD4+ T cells from blood. Receptors were obtained from a young woman with type 1 diabetes.

This clone has only a few counts. The rearrangement joins TRBV30 to TRBJ1-2; 9 bases fit TRBD1. The CDR3 is 15 residues long. The germline V gene has CDR1 GTSNPN and CDR2 SVGIG (reference sequence). Trimming took 2 bases from V and 3 from J; bases not matched to a gene: 7. In DNA form, the CDR3 reads TGTGCCTGGAGTTCTCACAGGGGGCCTCACTATGGCTACACCTTC. It is translated as CAWSSHRGPHYGYTF.

This chain connects TRBV30 to TRBJ1-4, with 7 bases aligning to TRBD1. The CDR3 length is 17 residues. Germline lookup yields CDR1 GTSNPN and CDR2 SVGIG (reference sequence). V was pared by 0 bases and J by 0 bases, with 7 bases of the junction left unmatched. The DNA of the CDR3 is TGTGCCTGGAGTGTACCCGACAGGGCTCCAACTAATGAAAAACTGTTTTTT. It translates to CAWSVPDRAPTNEKLFF.

The chain links TRBV7-9 to TRBJ1-1, with 8 nucleotides matching TRBD1. CDR3 length equals 15 residues. Germline lookup yields CDR1 SEHNR and CDR2 FQNEAQ (reference sequence). J lost 3 bases, V lost 5 bases, and 8 bases had no gene match. This CDR3 reads CASSRGQAQDTEAFF. The CDR3, as DNA: TGTGCCAGCAGCCGGGGACAGGCCCAGGACACTGAAGCTTTCTTT.

This chain links TRBV30 with TRBJ1-2; 7 nucleotides match TRBD1. Looked up from germline, CDR1 is GTSNPN and CDR2 is SVGIG (reference sequence). V lost 5 bases, J lost 4 bases, and 4 bases stayed unmatched. The CDR3 has 12 residues. The CDR3 sequence is CAWAGGSYGYTF. CDR3 bases: TGTGCCTGGGCAGGGGGAAGCTATGGCTACACCTTC. Based on the CDR3 plus reference TRBV30 and TRBJ1-2, the full variable domain is SQTIHQWPATLVQPVGSPLSLECTVEGTSNPNLYWYRQAAGRGLQLLFYSVGIGQISSEVPQNLSASRPQDRQFILSSKKLLLSDSGFYLCAWAGGSYGYTFGSGTRLTVV.

This clone was counted between two and nine times. The chain carries TRBV6-6 and TRBJ2-3, with D maybe TRBD2 (6 bases). This CDR3 region has 13 residues. V was pared by 7 bases and J by 3 bases, with 11 bases between. CDR1 and CDR2 from the germline V gene are MNHNY and SVGAGI (reference sequence). The CDR3 sequence is CASTRRETDTQYF. CDR3 sequence (DNA): TGTGCCAGCACTCGACGGGAGACAGATACGCAGTATTTT.

The rearrangement joins TRBV5-1 to TRBJ2-2; 8 bases map to TRBD1. This CDR3 is 15 amino acids long. V gave up 3 bases and J gave up 1 base; unmatched junction bases: 2. Germline lookup yields CDR1 SGHRS and CDR2 YFSETQ. The CDR3 DNA reads as TGCGCCAGCAGCTGGGGACAGGAGAACACCGGGGAGCTGTTTTTT. Its translation is CASSWGQENTGELFF.

This clone was observed a handful of times. The genes are TRBV19 and TRBJ2-5; 7 bases align to TRBD1. Per germline, CDR1 LNHDA and CDR2 SQIVND (reference sequence). The CDR3 is 13 residues long. V was pared by 7 bases and J by 3 bases, with 5 bases of the junction left unmatched. CDR3 bases: TGTGCCAGTAACAGGGGAATGGAAGAGACCCAGTACTTC. Residues: CASNRGMEETQYF.

This clone was recorded a few times. This chain links TRBV5-1 with TRBJ2-5, with D uncertain. Trimming stripped 4 bases from V and 3 bases from J, with 13 bases between. This CDR3 is 14 amino acids long. Germline V gives CDR1 SGHRS, CDR2 YFSETQ. CDR3 nucleotides: TGCGCCAGCAGCCCGCGATCCCGGGAAGAGACCCAGTACTTC. Protein sequence: CASSPRSREETQYF.

The chain joins TRBV9 to TRBJ2-3; maybe TRBD2 (5 bases). This CDR3 is 13 amino acids long. V lost 4 bases, J lost 6 bases, and 12 bases lay in between. Germline V lookup: CDR1 SGDLS, CDR2 YYNGEE. The CDR3 loop reads CASSYDEGDTQYF. CDR3 sequence (DNA): TGTGCCAGCAGCTACGACGAGGGCGATACGCAGTATTTT.

J is TRBJ1-2 and V is TRBV28; TRBD1 might be the D (6 bases). Germline values: CDR1 MDHEN, CDR2 SYDVKM. V was pared by 6 bases and J by 0 bases, with 11 bases between. The CDR3 is made up of 14 amino acids. The CDR3 DNA is TGTGCCAGCAGGATCGGACAGCCTAACTATGGCTACACCTTC. Its translation: CASRIGQPNYGYTF.

This clone was counted between two and nine times. The chain joins TRBV6-5 to TRBJ2-7, with 11 bases matching TRBD1. V trimming: 1 base; J trimming: 6 bases; junction bases outside the gene matches: 5. CDR3 length equals 15 residues. CDR1 MNHEY and CDR2 SVGAGI come from the germline V gene. CDR3 loop: CASSYFRGQGAEQYF. The DNA for the CDR3 is TGTGCCAGCAGTTACTTCAGAGGACAGGGGGCCGAGCAGTACTTC.